This TCR beta chain is drawn from a study of blood T cell repertoires in COVID-19. Study in general: Acute-phase and convalescent COVID-19 samples originated in the United States, Italy and Spain. PBMCs, B-cell-depleted T cells, or T cells were the source of the cDNA or gDNA that made up the material.

The CDR3 consists of 17 residues. V dropped 5 bases and J dropped 2 bases, with 19 bases sitting between them. Germline values: CDR1 SEHNR, CDR2 FQNEAQ (reference sequence). Original data processing: The assay estimated nucleated cells by amplifying reference gene primers. The data were produced by immunoSEQ multiplex PCR, yet TCRdb's version contains in-frame clones alone and is incomplete. D and trimming were read from the DNA, whereas the V and J calls and clone size are those reported in that table. The sample lists 100,000 to 150,000 clones; around 88% were seen once. This TCR was sampled from a human donor in a cohort sampled during active COVID-19. Sequencing was carried out using peripheral blood. This chain connects TRBV7-9 to TRBJ2-4, with D possibly matching TRBD1 (6 bases). The CDR3 reads CASSQEPPGAPKNIQYF. As DNA, the CDR3 is TGTGCCAGCAGCCAAGAACCCCCAGGGGCGCCCAAAAACATTCAGTACTTC.